A selection of T cell receptor beta chains follows, all from one sample in a study of CD8 T cells in ankylosing spondylitis. MiXCR, applied by TCRdb to the 5' RACE reads, yields one record per CDR3 protein. The sample carries 130,000 or so distinct CDR3 sequences, over 10% recorded once. Input material: blood, either unsorted or a sorted T cell fraction (not recorded which). The receptors here all came from a female donor with ankylosing spondylitis or in good health (not recorded which). The conserved cysteine and the conserved F or W are not part of the CDR3 here.

cdr3_length	v_call	j_call	cdr3_aa
14	TRBV5-1	TRBJ2-1	ASSWGLAGPYNEQF
13	TRBV7-9	TRBJ1-3	ASGGDSHSGNTIY
12	TRBV7-9	TRBJ1-2	ASSSQQGQNGYT
11	TRBV29-1	TRBJ2-7	SVELARSNEQY
11	TRBV7-2	TRBJ2-4	ASSPGGGNIQY
12	TRBV2	TRBJ2-7	ASISERGPYEQY
12	TRBV20-1	TRBJ2-1	SASSPGLVYEQF
11	TRBV12-3/TRBV12-4	TRBJ2-4	ASRPDGMDIQY
12	TRBV28	TRBJ2-2	ASSLGQGTGELF
13	TRBV5-1	TRBJ1-5	ASSPGTAPNQPQH
13	TRBV12-3/TRBV12-4	TRBJ1-2	ASSLDMGGVLGYT
10	TRBV18	TRBJ1-1	ASSQGITEAF
13	TRBV7-8	TRBJ2-1	ASLKTGGSYNEQF
12	TRBV11-2	TRBJ2-3	ASSLGHRADTQY
11	TRBV20-1	TRBJ2-1	SARTNLGNEQF
13	TRBV12-3/TRBV12-4	TRBJ2-3	ASSSGTPSTDTQY
12	TRBV20-1	TRBJ1-4	SASDGTGGGKLF
12	TRBV5-4	TRBJ2-2	ASSSLDGTGELF
12	TRBV12-3/TRBV12-4	TRBJ2-1	ASSISTSYNEQF
11	TRBV12-3/TRBV12-4	TRBJ1-5	ASSFRVGQPQH
14	TRBV20-1	TRBJ2-1	SARGRAGGIYNEQF
13	TRBV19	TRBJ1-5	ASSIMSGSNQPQH
12	TRBV5-1	TRBJ2-4	ASSFGDSGNIQY
13	TRBV7-2	TRBJ1-2	ASSRSVDTNYGYT
11	TRBV20-1	TRBJ1-5	SASSGMGQPQH
11	TRBV12-3/TRBV12-4	TRBJ2-2	ASSRGNTGELF
11	TRBV6-1	TRBJ1-1	ASTFSGGATAF
12	TRBV29-1	TRBJ2-2	SITRDSNTGELF
11	TRBV5-1	TRBJ1-2	ASSYSDRDGYT
10	TRBV7-3	TRBJ2-2	ASSLDVGELF
11	TRBV29-1	TRBJ1-2	SAYTDFGGGYT
15	TRBV5-1	TRBJ2-3	ASSKLVGLADTDTQY
12	TRBV3-1	TRBJ1-1	ASSQAETDTEAF